This record concerns one TCR beta chain sequence. The target antigen is unknown. The data derive from a study of T cell responses to AZD1222 COVID-19 vaccine. Notes on the study in general: With dominance at 160-218 and 743-854, vaccine-associated CD4 TCRs spanned spike. Repertoires in all cases were sampled only once the peak T cell response had passed.

TCRdb's copy holds only in-frame clones and misses some; the assay was immunoSEQ multiplex PCR. In the table there are 100,000 to 150,000 clones, 89% of which are singletons. This CDR3 region has 13 residues. Trimming stripped 2 bases from V and 7 bases from J, with 9 bases between. From germline, CDR1 is SEHNR and CDR2 FQNEAQ (reference sequence). This TCR came from an adult in good health. Sequenced here: peripheral blood, sampled on day 0 of AZD1222 vaccination. The chain recombines TRBV7-9 with TRBJ1-5; D gene ambiguous. In DNA, the CDR3 is TGTGCCAGCAGCTTAATGAATGACCAGCCCCAGCATTTT. Protein product: CASSLMNDQPQHF.